This TCR beta chain is drawn from a study of blood T cell repertoires in COVID-19. Per the germline V gene, CDR1 is SGHNT and CDR2 is YYREEE (reference sequence). The V end was cut by 4 bases, the J end by 2 bases, with 12 bases between. The CDR3 contains 14 residues. In terms of age and location, participants ranged from roughly 18 to 100 years and lived in about two dozen US areas. Participants were placed into cohorts based on the clinical history they reported. TCRdb's table, derived via immunoSEQ multiplex PCR, lists solely in-frame clones and lacks some. The repertoire holds around 250,000 clones, with around 80% as singletons.

The rearrangement uses TRBV5-4 and TRBJ2-5, with D tentatively TRBD1 (6 bases). Source material: PBMCs or T cells enriched from blood (not recorded which). This clonotype originated in a man in his forties or fifties who had been exposed to COVID-19. The CDR3 sequence is CASSDRTRQETQYF. The CDR3 bases are TGTGCCAGCAGCGACAGGACCAGGCAAGAGACCCAGTACTTC.